The 11 T cell receptor beta chains below come from one sample, sequenced in a study of technical replicates of blood from a few donors. This table comes from immunoSEQ multiplex PCR, and its TCRdb copy is limited to in-frame clones, with some not included. In the table there are some 14,000 clones, over 80% of which are singletons. Sequencing was done on a sample of PBMCs. The receptors derive from a human donor in good health.

V usage is TRBV30 and J usage is TRBJ2-7; unclear D gene. There are 13 residues in the CDR3. Germline V gene data show CDR1 as GTSNPN and CDR2 as SVGIG (reference sequence). Trimming cost V 2 bases and J 4 bases, with 12 bases left between them. The CDR3 sequence: CAWSYGSSYEQYF. The CDR3, as DNA: TGTGCCTGGAGTTATGGTAGCTCTTACGAGCAGTACTTC.

The chain uses TRBV7-7 and TRBJ2-1; 14 bases match TRBD2. Trimming at V came to 5 bases and at J to 6 bases, leaving 3 bases not matched to a gene. Germline V gene lookup returns CDR1 SSHAT and CDR2 FNYEAQ (reference sequence). The CDR3 consists of 15 residues. CDR3 in DNA: TGTGCCAGCAGCATGGGACTAGCGGGAGTCAATGAGCAGTTCTTC. Translated: CASSMGLAGVNEQFF.

V usage is TRBV6-1 and J usage is TRBJ2-3, with 9 bases lining up with TRBD1. This CDR3 is 15 amino acids long. V lost 4 bases to trimming and J lost 2 bases; unmatched junction nucleotides: 4. From germline, CDR1 is MNHNS and CDR2 SASEGT. In DNA, the CDR3 is TGTGCCAGCAGTGCCGGGACAGGGCACACAGATACGCAGTATTTT. Protein product: CASSAGTGHTDTQYF.

The V gene is TRBV25-1, the J gene TRBJ2-2; 11 bases map to TRBD2. Germline-derived CDR1 and CDR2 are MGHDK and SYGVNS. The CDR3 is 18 amino acids. The trim removed 4 bases at V and 1 base at J, leaving 8 bases unmatched. The CDR3 spells CASSGSPLAGENTGELFF. CDR3 DNA sequence: TGTGCCAGCAGTGGATCCCCACTAGCGGGAGAGAACACCGGGGAGCTGTTTTTT. The full variable domain, completed using reference TRBV25-1 and TRBJ2-2, is EADIYQTPRYLVIGTGKKITLECSQTMGHDKMYWYQQDPGMELHLIHYSYGVNSTEKGDLSSESTVSRIRTEHFPLTLESARPSHTSQYLCASSGSPLAGENTGELFFGEGSRLTVL.

The chain joins TRBV7-9 to TRBJ1-3; 8 bases map to TRBD1. Germline V gives CDR1 SEHNR, CDR2 FQNEAQ (reference sequence). V was clipped by 5 bases and J by 4 bases; unmatched bases: 19. CDR3 length: 19 residues. In DNA, the CDR3 is TGTGCCAGCAGCCCAGACTTATGGACAGGGTCGATATCAGGAAACACCATATATTTT. Translation gives CASSPDLWTGSISGNTIYF.

This clone was counted only a few times. The V call is TRBV5-1, the J call TRBJ2-2; TRBD2 agrees at 7 bases. The trim removed 1 base at V and 0 bases at J, leaving 3 bases unmatched. Germline CDR1 and CDR2: SGHRS and YFSETQ. CDR3 length: 16 amino acids. CDR3 in amino acids: CASSLLAASNTGELFF. CDR3 in DNA: TGCGCCAGCAGCTTGCTAGCGGCCTCGAACACCGGGGAGCTGTTTTTT.

The V gene is TRBV18, the J gene TRBJ1-1; TRBD1 aligns across 10 bases. Looked up from germline, CDR1 is KGHSH and CDR2 is LQKENI. The CDR3 has 16 residues. The junction had 11 bases not matched to a gene; V was cut back by 3 bases and J by 7 bases. In nucleotides, the CDR3 is TGTGCCAGCTCACCTACCGGGACAGGGGAGCAGGGTGAAGCTTTCTTT. Translated, it gives CASSPTGTGEQGEAFF.

The V call is TRBV4-1, the J call TRBJ2-7, with TRBD2 matching 7 bases. The CDR3 has 16 amino acids. CDR1 is MGHRA, CDR2 YSYEKL, per germline. V lost 1 base, J lost 3 bases, and 9 bases stayed unmatched. The CDR3 spells CASSQAVVAGGYEQYF. For the CDR3, the DNA is TGCGCCAGCAGCCAAGCGGTAGTAGCGGGCGGCTACGAGCAGTACTTC.

The chain joins TRBV28 to TRBJ1-1; D is unresolved. This CDR3 has 14 amino acids. The germline gives CDR1 MDHEN, CDR2 SYDVKM. The germline V and J ends were trimmed by 3 bases and 3 bases, with 11 bases remaining between them. In nucleotides, the CDR3 is TGTGCCAGCAGTTTTTGGAGGGAGGACACTGAAGCTTTCTTT. It yields the protein CASSFWREDTEAFF.

The chain couples TRBV6-1 to TRBJ2-7; D ambiguous. Germline assignment: CDR1 MNHNS and CDR2 SASEGT. V gave up 4 bases and J gave up 6 bases, with 13 bases separating them. The CDR3 loop spans 13 amino acids. The CDR3 region has the DNA TGTGCCAGCAGTGTGCCCAGGTCTGGCGAGCAGTACTTC. Protein product: CASSVPRSGEQYF.

The chain has TRBV7-2 and TRBJ2-7; D is perhaps TRBD2 (5 bases). Germline V gives CDR1 SGHTA, CDR2 FQGNSA. The CDR3 runs to 13 residues. V lost 2 bases and J 7 bases, leaving 12 bases between the germline ends. The CDR3: CASSLRGLQEQYF. As DNA, the CDR3 is TGTGCCAGCAGCTTAAGAGGGCTCCAGGAGCAGTACTTC.